These T cell receptor beta chains were read from a single sample in a study of T cells in Graves' hyperthyroidism and ophthalmopathy. TCRdb re-called the multiplex PCR reads through MiXCR, storing one row per CDR3 protein. The table has approximately 600,000 distinct CDR3 sequences, over 12% seen once. The sample taken for sequencing was blood. These receptors all come from a woman younger than 35 with Graves' ophthalmopathy. CDR3s include the opening cysteine and the closing phenylalanine or tryptophan.

J gene: TRBJ1-4; V gene: TRBV28; CDR3 protein: CASSSRQGATNEKLFF
J gene: TRBJ1-2; V gene: TRBV28; CDR3 protein: CASSLPAGSNYGYTF
J gene: TRBJ1-1; V gene: TRBV19; CDR3 protein: CASSRGYTEAFF
J gene: TRBJ2-7; V gene: TRBV12-3/TRBV12-4; CDR3 protein: CASVGTGVEQYF
J gene: TRBJ2-7; V gene: TRBV11-1; CDR3 protein: CASSKGREDEQYF
J gene: TRBJ2-5; V gene: TRBV7-8; CDR3 protein: CASSPGGGRGTQYF
J gene: TRBJ1-6; V gene: TRBV2; CDR3 protein: CASSDLGTAHNSPLHF
J gene: TRBJ1-2; V gene: TRBV12-5; CDR3 protein: CASGSPTGFPNGYTF
J gene: TRBJ2-7; V gene: TRBV29-1; CDR3 protein: CSVAAGKGGGRPYEQYF
J gene: TRBJ2-7; V gene: TRBV7-9; CDR3 protein: CASSSGQGGLYEQYF
J gene: TRBJ1-2; V gene: TRBV5-1; CDR3 protein: CASSLASGRDYGYTF
J gene: TRBJ1-3; V gene: TRBV6-1; CDR3 protein: CASSLRALSGNTIYF
J gene: TRBJ1-4; V gene: TRBV15; CDR3 protein: CATSRDFPGNEKLFF
J gene: TRBJ2-1; V gene: TRBV19; CDR3 protein: CASILGTSQFF
J gene: TRBJ2-2; V gene: TRBV12-3/TRBV12-4; CDR3 protein: CASSLGPSTRLFF
J gene: TRBJ1-2; V gene: TRBV27; CDR3 protein: CASSLGTARGGYTF
J gene: TRBJ2-1; V gene: TRBV29-1; CDR3 protein: CSVLGGNEQFF
J gene: TRBJ2-1; V gene: TRBV5-4; CDR3 protein: CASSTQGAEVYNEQFF
J gene: TRBJ1-1; V gene: TRBV7-9; CDR3 protein: CAVQIAGTEAFF
J gene: TRBJ1-4; V gene: TRBV18; CDR3 protein: CASSPETGDDEKLFF
J gene: TRBJ2-2; V gene: TRBV5-1; CDR3 protein: CASSFARRGTGELFF
J gene: TRBJ2-7; V gene: TRBV14; CDR3 protein: CASSQRLGSETYEQYF
J gene: TRBJ1-1; V gene: TRBV20-1; CDR3 protein: CSASSVNTEAFF
J gene: TRBJ2-5; V gene: TRBV6-2/TRBV6-3; CDR3 protein: CATRGWGETQYF
J gene: TRBJ2-3; V gene: TRBV14; CDR3 protein: CASSREGLAGDTQYF
J gene: TRBJ1-2; V gene: TRBV12-3/TRBV12-4; CDR3 protein: CASTETGGVWGYTF
J gene: TRBJ2-1; V gene: TRBV29-1; CDR3 protein: CSGRDYLGGEQFF
J gene: TRBJ2-5; V gene: TRBV4-1; CDR3 protein: CASSPNPSGMGQETQYF
J gene: TRBJ2-7; V gene: TRBV6-1; CDR3 protein: CASSEFGGEQYF
J gene: TRBJ2-2; V gene: TRBV3-1; CDR3 protein: CVSISPTGELFF
J gene: TRBJ2-1; V gene: TRBV5-1; CDR3 protein: CASSATLVGRVNEQFF
J gene: TRBJ1-3; V gene: TRBV7-2; CDR3 protein: CASSEQGVSGNTIYF
J gene: TRBJ2-7; V gene: TRBV24-1; CDR3 protein: CATSVSGKFNEQYF
J gene: TRBJ2-4; V gene: TRBV19; CDR3 protein: CASNGVRTSGSQDIQYF
J gene: TRBJ1-1; V gene: TRBV27; CDR3 protein: CASTLTGRKNTEAFF
J gene: TRBJ2-1; V gene: TRBV7-8; CDR3 protein: CASSLMASGSRNEQFF
J gene: TRBJ2-6; V gene: TRBV2; CDR3 protein: CASNPGLAGESGANVLTF
J gene: TRBJ2-7; V gene: TRBV20-1; CDR3 protein: CSASLGSRSSYEQYF
J gene: TRBJ2-7; V gene: TRBV18; CDR3 protein: CASSPTGQVYEQYF
J gene: TRBJ2-2; V gene: TRBV12-3/TRBV12-4; CDR3 protein: CASSLTGAGELFF
J gene: TRBJ2-7; V gene: TRBV7-9; CDR3 protein: CASSPRGQGSYEQYF
J gene: TRBJ2-4; V gene: TRBV29-1; CDR3 protein: CSVPEAHIQYF
J gene: TRBJ1-3; V gene: TRBV11-2; CDR3 protein: CASSLDSGAPGNTIYF
J gene: TRBJ2-7; V gene: TRBV27; CDR3 protein: CASRIRAFTYEQYF
J gene: TRBJ2-1; V gene: TRBV30; CDR3 protein: CAWRNWGDEQFF
J gene: TRBJ2-1; V gene: TRBV24-1; CDR3 protein: CAPSLAGRLINEQFF
J gene: TRBJ2-2; V gene: TRBV7-9; CDR3 protein: CASSPGPRGNTGELFF
J gene: TRBJ2-3; V gene: TRBV19; CDR3 protein: CASSRTHGDTQYF
J gene: TRBJ2-1; V gene: TRBV7-3; CDR3 protein: CASSQTHPPYNEQFF
J gene: TRBJ1-1; V gene: TRBV6-1; CDR3 protein: CASTGGDTEAFF
J gene: TRBJ1-2; V gene: TRBV6-1; CDR3 protein: CASSPTGTGSGNYGYTF
J gene: TRBJ1-1; V gene: TRBV11-2; CDR3 protein: CASSLALGTTEAFF